Included here is one TCR beta chain sequence, with context. Its specificity is unknown. Fresh-frozen tumor tissue and more than two years of survival data were available for all. Before vaccination, two weeks after the third vaccination, and at progression, PBMC were collected. Generated by immunoSEQ multiplex PCR, the TCRdb table keeps only in-frame clones and is missing some. The sample includes around 90,000 clones, about 80% of them seen just once. Trimming left V 4 bases short and J 6 bases short, with 16 bases between. CDR3 length: 14 residues. Germline CDR1 is MGHRA and CDR2 is YSYEKL. The source of the sample is a study of glioma-infiltrating T cells after dendritic cell vaccination. General observations from the study: No direct clonality-survival link was found; a diverse polyclonal response may matter.

The sequence came from a human donor with glioblastoma. The rearrangement joins TRBV4-1 to TRBJ2-7, with D possibly being TRBD2 (6 bases). Source: blood, taken before dendritic cell vaccination. The CDR3 loop is CASSRGPGTPEQYF. CDR3 bases: TGCGCCAGCAGCCGGGGACCCGGGACTCCCGAGCAGTACTTC.